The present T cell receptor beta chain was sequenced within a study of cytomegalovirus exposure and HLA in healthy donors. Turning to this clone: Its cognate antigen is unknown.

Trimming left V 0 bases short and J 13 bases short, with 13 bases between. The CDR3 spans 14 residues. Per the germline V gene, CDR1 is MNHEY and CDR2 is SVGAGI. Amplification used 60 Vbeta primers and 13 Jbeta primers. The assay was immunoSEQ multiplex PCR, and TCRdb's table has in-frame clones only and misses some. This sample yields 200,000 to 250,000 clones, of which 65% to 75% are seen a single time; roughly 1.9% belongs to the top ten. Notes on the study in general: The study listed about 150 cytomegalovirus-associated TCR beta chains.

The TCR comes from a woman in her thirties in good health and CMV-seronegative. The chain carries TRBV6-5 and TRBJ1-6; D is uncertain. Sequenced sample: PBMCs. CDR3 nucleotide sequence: TGTGCCAGCAGTTACTCACCGGAGGTCCGGCCCCTCCACTTT. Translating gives CASSYSPEVRPLHF.